This T cell receptor (beta chain) is drawn from a study of early T cells in non-severe SARS-CoV-2 infection. Individual cDNA molecules received unique molecular identifiers. Each CDR3 protein is one row after TCRdb ran MiXCR on the 5' RACE reads. The data contain tens of thousands of distinct CDR3 sequences, under 15% of them seen just once; the ten biggest clones take up 3.5% to 5.5%. This clonotype was seen many times. This CDR3 region has 14 residues. The germline V gene encodes CDR1 SGHTA and CDR2 FQGNSA. Trimming pared 0 bases from V and 6 bases from J, leaving 12 bases between. The receptor was derived from an adult who was a healthcare worker with PCR-confirmed SARS-CoV-2 infection or an uninfected control (not recorded which). Sequencing was carried out using whole blood. The rearrangement links TRBV7-2 to TRBJ2-7; D is possibly TRBD2 (7 bases). The CDR3 protein is CASSLAGGPGEQYF. The CDR3 region has the DNA TGTGCCAGCAGCTTAGCGGGGGGGCCGGGCGAGCAGTACTTC.